One and the same sample provided the 25 T cell receptor beta chains below, sequenced in a study of cytomegalovirus exposure and HLA in healthy donors. Measured with immunoSEQ multiplex PCR; TCRdb has only the in-frame clones, and not every one. Counted here are approximately 150,000 clones, roughly 91% occurring once; the ten biggest clones make up about 3.5%. The sample comprised PBMCs. These receptors all come from a woman under 30 in good health and CMV-seropositive.

The chain recombines TRBV27 with TRBJ2-7; TRBD2 aligns across 14 bases. V shed 6 bases, J shed 5 bases, and the junction held 6 bases outside the gene matches. Germline CDR1 is MNHEY and CDR2 is SMNVEV (reference sequence). The CDR3 sequence is 15 residues long. CDR3 amino acids: CASSLRGLAGDEQYF. The CDR3, as DNA: TGTGCCAGCAGCTTGCGGGGACTAGCGGGAGACGAGCAGTACTTC.

The chain recombines TRBV5-6 with TRBJ1-2; 7 nucleotides align to TRBD1. This CDR3 comprises 16 residues. The V gene's germline CDR1 is SGHDT and CDR2 YYEEEE. V shed 3 bases and J 3 bases; nucleotides not matched to a gene: 11. The CDR3 reads CASSSSGQPVDYGYTF. CDR3 DNA: TGTGCCAGCAGCTCGTCGGGACAGCCGGTGGACTATGGCTACACCTTC. Supplemented by reference TRBV5-6 and TRBJ1-2, the full variable domain reads DAGVTQSPTHLIKTRGQQVTLRCSPKSGHDTVSWYQQALGQGPQFIFQYYEEEERQRGNFPDRFSGHQFPNYSSELNVNALLLGDSALYLCASSSSGQPVDYGYTFGSGTRLTVV.

The V gene is TRBV6-1, the J gene TRBJ2-1, with 10 bases lining up with TRBD1. Trimming took 7 bases from V and 6 from J; bases not matched to a gene: 3. The CDR3 totals 13 residues. Germline V gene lookup returns CDR1 MNHNS and CDR2 SASEGT. CDR3 sequence (DNA): TGTGCCAGCACCTGGGACAGGGGCAATGAGCAGTTCTTC. Amino acid sequence: CASTWDRGNEQFF.

In this sample, this clone turned up once. The V call is TRBV4-2, the J call TRBJ2-7; 11 bases align to TRBD2. Losses at the gene ends were 3 bases for V and 3 bases for J; bases not matched to a gene: 4. This CDR3 has 15 residues. Germline assignment: CDR1 LGHNA and CDR2 YNFKEQ. The CDR3 sequence: CASSQRTSGSYEQYF. The CDR3 bases are TGTGCCAGCAGCCAGCGAACTAGCGGGAGCTACGAGCAGTACTTC.

This rearrangement joins TRBV7-9 to TRBJ1-2; D gene uncertain. This CDR3 is 14 amino acids long. CDR1 and CDR2 (germline): SEHNR, FQNEAQ (reference sequence). V lost 5 bases and J 0 bases, leaving 10 bases between the germline ends. The CDR3 is CASSPIQPNYGYTF. CDR3 DNA sequence: TGTGCCAGCAGCCCAATACAGCCTAACTATGGCTACACCTTC. The whole variable domain, remainder taken from reference TRBV7-9 and TRBJ1-2, is DTGVSQNPRHKITKRGQNVTFRCDPISEHNRLYWYRQTLGQGPEFLTYFQNEAQLEKSRLLSDRFSAERPKGSFSTLEIQRTEQGDSAMYLCASSPIQPNYGYTFGSGTRLTVV.

This chain uses TRBV9 with TRBJ2-5; 7 bases line up with TRBD1. The CDR3 contains 14 residues. CDR1 is SGDLS, CDR2 YYNGEE, per germline. V lost 3 bases and J lost 2; bases outside the gene matches: 4. CDR3 loop: CASSGDRAQETQYF. The CDR3 nucleotides are TGTGCCAGCAGCGGCGACAGGGCACAAGAGACCCAGTACTTC.

The V and J genes are TRBV7-3 and TRBJ1-5; the D gene is possibly TRBD1 (6 bases). CDR1 and CDR2 from the germline V gene are SGHTA and FQGTGA. CDR3 size: 16 residues. The V end was cut by 2 bases, the J end by 4 bases, with 15 bases between. CDR3 DNA: TGTGCCAGCAGCTTATTCATCAACAGGGAGAATCAGCCCCAGCATTTT. The encoded protein is CASSLFINRENQPQHF.

This clone has just one count. The V and J genes are TRBV12-5 and TRBJ2-3; maybe TRBD1 (5 bases). CDR3 size: 16 residues. V shed 6 bases and J shed 1 base, with 17 bases lying between them. From germline, CDR1 is LGHNT and CDR2 FRNRAP. Here the CDR3 DNA reads TGTGCTAGTGGCCCAGTAGGGCAGGGTGGCACAGATACGCAGTATTTT. This encodes CASGPVGQGGTDTQYF.

CDR3 nucleotides: TGTGCCACCAGCAGTCATGCTCGGGATGGCTACACCTTC. Residues: CATSSHARDGYTF. The chain recombines TRBV15 with TRBJ1-2, with D uncertain. The CDR3 is 13 residues long. V was cut by 3 bases and J by 6 bases, with 11 bases left in between. Germline V gene data show CDR1 as LNHNV and CDR2 as YYDKDF (reference sequence).

This clone is a singleton in its sample. V gene TRBV6-5 combines with J gene TRBJ1-1; TRBD1 is a possible D gene (6 bases). V lost 0 bases to trimming and J lost 5 bases, with 7 bases between them. Per germline, CDR1 MNHEY and CDR2 SVGAGI. The CDR3 is 13 residues long. The CDR3 here is CASSYSQGTEAFF. The CDR3 bases are TGTGCCAGCAGTTACTCCCAGGGGACTGAAGCTTTCTTT.

This chain links TRBV11-3 with TRBJ2-5, with TRBD2 identical over 11 bases. V lost 5 bases and J lost 4; bases outside the gene matches: 3. This CDR3 is 14 amino acids long. Germline V CDR1 and CDR2: SGHNT, YENEEA. This CDR3 is CASSQLAGAETQYF. The CDR3 region has the DNA TGTGCCAGCAGCCAACTAGCGGGAGCAGAGACCCAGTACTTC.

V is TRBV18 and J is TRBJ1-1; the D gene is possibly TRBD1 (5 bases). There are 16 residues in the CDR3. Germline V gene sequence: CDR1 KGHSH, CDR2 LQKENI. Trimming stripped 0 bases from V and 0 bases from J, with 11 bases between. The CDR3 loop reads CASSPPRSGLNTEAFF. Written as DNA, the CDR3 is TGTGCCAGCTCACCACCCCGTTCAGGGTTGAACACTGAAGCTTTCTTT.

The chain joins TRBV15 to TRBJ2-5, with D maybe TRBD1 (6 bases). With 0 bases removed from V and 5 bases from J, the gap between germline ends came to 13 bases. In germline, CDR1 is LNHNV, CDR2 YYDKDF (reference sequence). This CDR3 comprises 15 residues. The CDR3 here is CATSRDQGMQETQYF. The CDR3 coding sequence is TGTGCCACCAGCAGAGATCAGGGGATGCAGGAGACCCAGTACTTC.

The chain has TRBV6-6 and TRBJ1-2; 9 bases line up with TRBD1. V dropped 8 bases and J dropped 0; count of bases not matched to a gene: 7. This CDR3 comprises 15 residues. Per the germline V gene, CDR1 is MNHNY and CDR2 is SVGAGI (reference sequence). DNA for the CDR3: TGTGCCAGCGGTGACAGGGGGGGAGCTAACTATGGCTACACCTTC. The encoded protein is CASGDRGGANYGYTF.

The chain combines TRBV7-9 with TRBJ2-7; a possible D gene is TRBD1 (7 bases). V was trimmed by 5 bases and J by 6 bases, leaving 20 bases between them. The CDR3 spans 15 residues. In germline, CDR1 is SEHNR, CDR2 FQNEAQ (reference sequence). This chain's CDR3 is CASSPGGGEGLEQYF. CDR3 bases: TGTGCCAGCAGCCCCGGAGGGGGCGAGGGGCTCGAGCAGTACTTC.

This chain uses TRBV30 with TRBJ2-3; 11 bases fit TRBD2. The CDR3 extends over 15 amino acids. Losses at the gene ends were 1 base for V and 2 bases for J; bases not matched to a gene: 2. The germline V gene encodes CDR1 GTSNPN and CDR2 SVGIG (reference sequence). CDR3 in amino acids: CAWSGLAGSTDTQYF. DNA of the CDR3: TGTGCCTGGAGTGGACTAGCGGGATCCACAGATACGCAGTATTTT.

In its sample, this clone was seen a few times. V usage is TRBV5-8 and J usage is TRBJ2-6; D is perhaps TRBD1 (6 bases). The ends were cut back, 0 bases at V and 0 bases at J, with 13 bases in the middle. Germline values: CDR1 SGHTS, CDR2 YDEGEE. This CDR3 region has 18 residues. This chain's CDR3 is CASSLDPTGLSGANVLTF. Here the CDR3 DNA reads TGTGCCAGCAGCTTGGATCCCACAGGGCTCTCTGGGGCCAACGTCCTGACTTTC.

The chain has TRBV10-2 and TRBJ2-7; 7 nucleotides line up with TRBD2. This CDR3 region has 14 residues. The germline V gene encodes CDR1 WSHSY and CDR2 SAAADI. V gave up 6 bases and J gave up 5 bases; unmatched junction bases: 10. The CDR3 is CASRWSGGSDEQYF. For the CDR3, the DNA is TGCGCCAGCAGATGGAGTGGCGGGAGTGACGAGCAGTACTTC.

The gene calls are TRBV5-4 and TRBJ2-5; TRBD2 matches 14 bases. Germline trimming cut 4 bases from V and 5 bases from J; bases unmatched to any gene: 7. From germline, CDR1 is SGHNT and CDR2 YYREEE (reference sequence). The CDR3 totals 16 residues. The CDR3 coding sequence is TGTGCCAGCAGCCCGCCGGGACTAGCGGGAGCGGAGACCCAGTACTTC. It translates to CASSPPGLAGAETQYF. The full variable domain, in which reference TRBV5-4 and TRBJ2-5 provide the parts outside the CDR3, is ETGVTQSPTHLIKTRGQQVTLRCSSQSGHNTVSWYQQALGQGPQFIFQYYREEENGRGNFPPRFSGLQFPNYSSELNVNALELDDSALYLCASSPPGLAGAETQYFGPGTRLLVL.

This chain joins TRBV15 and TRBJ1-1; weak D call: TRBD1 (5 bases). Germline CDR1 is LNHNV and CDR2 is YYDKDF (reference sequence). The CDR3 covers 14 residues. Trimming shortened V by 4 bases and J by 0 bases, and 9 bases separated the two germline ends. DNA for the CDR3: TGTGCCACCAGCATGACAGCCATGAACACTGAAGCTTTCTTT. Translated: CATSMTAMNTEAFF.

J is TRBJ1-1 and V is TRBV27; no clear D gene. The V gene's germline CDR1 is MNHEY and CDR2 SMNVEV (reference sequence). Trimming left V 4 bases short and J 1 base short, with 16 bases between. The CDR3 is made up of 16 amino acids. CDR3: CASSSLYGRKNTEAFF. CDR3 nucleotides: TGTGCCAGCAGTTCCCTCTATGGCAGGAAGAACACTGAAGCTTTCTTT.

V and J are TRBV5-6 and TRBJ2-3, with 9 bases fitting TRBD1. CDR1 SGHDT and CDR2 YYEEEE come from the germline V gene. V dropped 0 bases and J dropped 0; count of bases not matched to a gene: 8. The CDR3 loop spans 18 amino acids. The CDR3 spells CASSLGRGTGLSTDTQYF. The CDR3 region has the DNA TGTGCCAGCAGCTTGGGACGCGGGACAGGGCTCAGCACAGATACGCAGTATTTT.

CDR3 protein: CAWSHLDRPFEETQYF. CDR3 nucleotides: TGTGCCTGGAGTCACTTGGACAGACCCTTCGAGGAGACCCAGTACTTC. The rearrangement links TRBV30 to TRBJ2-5, with D possibly matching TRBD1 (6 bases). The CDR3 consists of 16 residues. Germline-derived CDR1 and CDR2 are GTSNPN and SVGIG (reference sequence). Trimming pared 2 bases from V and 5 bases from J, leaving 21 bases between.

V is TRBV4-2 and J is TRBJ2-2; D is uncertain. V was clipped by 0 bases and J by 2 bases, with 7 bases between them. Germline V gives CDR1 LGHNA, CDR2 YNFKEQ. The length of the CDR3 is 15 residues. The CDR3 DNA sequence: TGTGCCAGCAGCCAAGAAAAGAGTAACACCGGGGAGCTGTTTTTT. Amino acids: CASSQEKSNTGELFF.

This chain joins TRBV25-1 and TRBJ2-7; D may be TRBD2 (5 bases). The length of the CDR3 is 16 residues. Between the trimmed V and J ends, which lost 0 bases and 5 bases, there was a span of 17 bases. Germline lookup yields CDR1 MGHDK and CDR2 SYGVNS. The CDR3 DNA reads TGTGCCAGCAGTGAATATAAGGCTAGCCTATTCGACGAGCAGTACTTC. Its translation is CASSEYKASLFDEQYF.